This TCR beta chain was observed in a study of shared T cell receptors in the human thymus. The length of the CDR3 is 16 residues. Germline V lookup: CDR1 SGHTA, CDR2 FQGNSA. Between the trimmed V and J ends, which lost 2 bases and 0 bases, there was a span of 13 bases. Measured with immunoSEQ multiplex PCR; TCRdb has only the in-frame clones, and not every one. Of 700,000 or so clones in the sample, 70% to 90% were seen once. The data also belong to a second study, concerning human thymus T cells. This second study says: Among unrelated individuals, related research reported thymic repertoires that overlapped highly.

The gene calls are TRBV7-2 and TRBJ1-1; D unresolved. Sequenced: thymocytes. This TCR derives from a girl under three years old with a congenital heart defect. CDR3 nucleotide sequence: TGTGCCAGCAGCTTATTTTCGGCACAGATGAACACTGAAGCTTTCTTT. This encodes CASSLFSAQMNTEAFF.